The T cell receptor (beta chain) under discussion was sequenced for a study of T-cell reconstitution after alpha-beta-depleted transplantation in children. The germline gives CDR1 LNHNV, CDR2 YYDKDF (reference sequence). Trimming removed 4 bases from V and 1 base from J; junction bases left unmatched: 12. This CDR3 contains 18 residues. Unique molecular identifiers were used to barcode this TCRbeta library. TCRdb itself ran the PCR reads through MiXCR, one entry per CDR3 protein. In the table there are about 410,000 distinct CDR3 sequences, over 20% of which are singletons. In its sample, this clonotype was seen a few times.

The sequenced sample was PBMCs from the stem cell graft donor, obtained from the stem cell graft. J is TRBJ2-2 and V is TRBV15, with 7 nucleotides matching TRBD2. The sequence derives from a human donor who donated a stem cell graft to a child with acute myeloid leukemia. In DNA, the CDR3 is TGTGCCACCAGCAAGGCCCAGGGACCTAGCGGGAACACCGGGGAGCTGTTTTTT. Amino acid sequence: CATSKAQGPSGNTGELFF.